The 27 T cell receptor beta chains given below trace back to one sample, sequenced in a study of shared clonotypes between healthy human individuals. Produced via immunoSEQ multiplex PCR; TCRdb's table is partial and in-frame only. The data contain 2 million to 3 million clones, 90% to 95% of them singletons. The sequencing input was naive CD4+ T cells from PBMCs. Subset defined: CD45RA+ positively selected. These receptors originate from a man younger than 35 in good health. Some clones in this sample may be carry-over from other donors' samples.

With regard to this clone: Other nucleotide sequences from this sample produce the same CDR3. The V and J genes are TRBV19 and TRBJ2-7; no definite D call. The CDR3 is made up of 13 amino acids. Trimming pared 0 bases from V and 1 base from J, leaving 4 bases between. Germline V CDR1 and CDR2: LNHDA, SQIVND (reference sequence). CDR3 DNA: TGTGCCAGTAGTATAGAGGGATCCTACGAGCAGTACTTC. It specifies CASSIEGSYEQYF.

The chain uses TRBV28 and TRBJ2-1, with TRBD2 matching over 14 bases. Per germline, CDR1 MDHEN and CDR2 SYDVKM. Trimming at V came to 5 bases and at J to 9 bases, leaving 9 bases not matched to a gene. The CDR3 extends over 16 amino acids. As DNA, the CDR3 is TGTGCCAGCAGTCTGGCTGGACTAGCGGGAGGAGGTGAGCAGTTCTTC. Its protein product is CASSLAGLAGGGEQFF.

The J gene is TRBJ1-3, the V gene TRBV7-2; D remains unclear. Trimming took off 1 base at V and 11 bases at J, with 9 bases between the two ends. The CDR3 has 12 amino acids. The germline V gene has CDR1 SGHTA and CDR2 FQGNSA. This chain's CDR3 is CASSLVPSAIYF. CDR3 sequence (DNA): TGTGCCAGCAGCTTAGTCCCGTCAGCCATATATTTT.

V usage is TRBV28 and J usage is TRBJ1-2; D ambiguous. The CDR3 is made up of 12 amino acids. Germline V lookup: CDR1 MDHEN, CDR2 SYDVKM. The germline V and J ends were trimmed by 6 bases and 8 bases, with 13 bases remaining between them. Here the CDR3 DNA reads TGTGCCAGCAGACCCGGGTTCGCAGGCTACACCTTC. Its translation: CASRPGFAGYTF.

V gene TRBV28 combines with J gene TRBJ1-4, with D maybe TRBD1 (6 bases). The V gene lost 3 bases and the J gene lost 8 bases, with 16 bases spanning the gap. The V gene's germline CDR1 is MDHEN and CDR2 SYDVKM. This CDR3 contains 15 residues. The CDR3 DNA follows: TGTGCCAGCAGTTTTGGGGGGGCCGGCGAGGAAAAACTGTTTTTT. Residues: CASSFGGAGEEKLFF.

CDR3 region: CASSLSRAAEKGPQYF. The CDR3 DNA reads as TGTGCCAGCAGCTTGTCCCGGGCCGCCGAGAAGGGGCCCCAGTACTTC. V usage is TRBV7-8 and J usage is TRBJ2-5; perhaps TRBD1 as D (5 bases). The CDR3 runs to 16 residues. Germline CDR1 SGHVS, CDR2 FQNEAQ. Trimming left V 3 bases short and J 9 bases short, with 23 bases between.

The chain has TRBV6-6 and TRBJ2-7; D unresolved. V was cut by 0 bases and J by 4 bases, with 16 bases left in between. The V gene's germline CDR1 is MNHNY and CDR2 SVGAGI (reference sequence). The CDR3 is 16 residues long. The CDR3 nucleotides read TGTGCCAGCAGTTACTCCCTGGCGACTCCTGGATACGAGCAGTACTTC. It is translated as CASSYSLATPGYEQYF.

The V and J genes are TRBV10-3 and TRBJ1-1; D is undetermined. CDR3 length: 15 residues. Germline V lookup: CDR1 ENHRY, CDR2 SYGVKD. V was shortened by 0 bases and J by 8 bases, with 16 bases between the two germline ends. CDR3 loop: CAISESGTGGDEAFF. The CDR3 DNA is TGTGCCATCAGTGAGTCAGGAACGGGAGGTGACGAAGCTTTCTTT.

The CDR3 DNA reads TGTGCCAGCAGCACCAGGACCTCTGGGGCCAACGTCCTGACTTTC. As protein: CASSTRTSGANVLTF. The chain uses TRBV5-6 and TRBJ2-6; D not resolved. The germline CDR1 and CDR2 sequences are SGHDT and YYEEEE. Trimming took 4 bases from V and 0 from J, leaving 8 bases between them. This CDR3 contains 15 residues.

This clone was recorded once. The V and J genes are TRBV4-2 and TRBJ2-5, with 11 bases aligning to TRBD2. Germline lookup yields CDR1 LGHNA and CDR2 YNFKEQ. The CDR3 contains 15 residues. V dropped 2 bases and J dropped 3; count of bases not matched to a gene: 2. In nucleotides, the CDR3 is TGTGCCAGCAGCCAATCGGGACTAGCGGAAGAGACCCAGTACTTC. Translation: CASSQSGLAEETQYF.

This chain uses TRBV5-1 with TRBJ2-5; 12 bases map to TRBD1. The end of the DNA fits TRBJ2-7 better, so the J call may be wrong. Germline CDR1 and CDR2: SGHRS and YFSETQ. The CDR3 totals 15 residues. CDR3 nucleotide sequence: TGCGCCAGCAGATTTGCCGGGACAGGGGGCGACGAGCAGTACTTC. It encodes CASRFAGTGGDEQYF.

V and J are TRBV30 and TRBJ1-2; D not resolved. V was pared by 2 bases and J by 10 bases, with 14 bases between. CDR3 length: 12 residues. Germline lookup yields CDR1 GTSNPN and CDR2 SVGIG (reference sequence). Here the CDR3 reads CAWSQSEVAYTF. The CDR3 coding sequence is TGTGCCTGGAGTCAGTCGGAGGTTGCCTACACCTTC.

The genes are TRBV27 and TRBJ1-1; the D gene is possibly TRBD1 (5 bases). Trimming cost V 6 bases and J 5 bases, with 16 bases left between them. This CDR3 spans 14 amino acids. Germline lookup yields CDR1 MNHEY and CDR2 SMNVEV (reference sequence). The CDR3: CASSRSGLWTEAFF. The CDR3 DNA is TGTGCCAGCAGCCGTTCAGGGTTGTGGACTGAAGCTTTCTTT.

The CDR3 nucleotides are TGTGCCAGCTCACCCACAGGGCAGGAGAACTATGGCTACACCTTC. Translated: CASSPTGQENYGYTF. The rearrangement uses TRBV18 and TRBJ1-2; possibly TRBD1 for D (6 bases). The CDR3 totals 15 residues. CDR1 is KGHSH, CDR2 LQKENI, per germline. V lost 3 bases and J 2 bases, leaving 13 bases between the germline ends.

This chain connects TRBV5-4 to TRBJ1-2, with unresolved D. The CDR3 extends over 15 amino acids. Trimming took 2 bases from V and 5 from J, leaving 16 bases between them. Per germline, CDR1 SGHNT and CDR2 YYREEE (reference sequence). CDR3 residues: CASSFPSRSTYGYTF. CDR3 nucleotides: TGTGCCAGCAGCTTTCCATCCAGGAGTACTTATGGCTACACCTTC.

The chain links TRBV2 to TRBJ2-3, with 7 nucleotides matching TRBD1. J gave up 4 bases and V 3 bases, and 10 bases lay outside the gene matches. Per germline, CDR1 SNHLY and CDR2 FYNNEI. The length of the CDR3 is 16 residues. CDR3 sequence (DNA): TGTGCCAGCAGTGAGAGGGGGACAGAGTTTCCAGATACGCAGTATTTT. Translating gives CASSERGTEFPDTQYF.

J is TRBJ2-5 and V is TRBV5-1; D remains unclear. The CDR3 runs to 14 residues. Germline V lookup: CDR1 SGHRS, CDR2 YFSETQ. Between the trimmed V and J ends, which lost 6 bases and 3 bases, there was a span of 15 bases. In nucleotides, the CDR3 is TGCGCCAGCACGAAGGTAGGAATCAAAGAGACCCAGTACTTC. Its protein product is CASTKVGIKETQYF. The complete variable domain, with remaining parts taken from reference TRBV5-1 and TRBJ2-5, reads KAGVTQTPRYLIKTRGQQVTLSCSPISGHRSVSWYQQTPGQGLQFLFEYFSETQRNKGNFPGRFSGRQFSNSRSEMNVSTLELGDSALYLCASTKVGIKETQYFGPGTRLLVL.

Here the CDR3 reads CASSELDSEQYF. CDR3 DNA: TGTGCCAGCAGTGAGCTGGATTCCGAGCAGTACTTC. The chain uses TRBV6-1 and TRBJ2-7; D not resolved. The CDR3 length is 12 residues. V lost 3 bases and J 6 bases, leaving 9 bases between the germline ends. Germline CDR1 reads MNHNS; CDR2 reads SASEGT.

The CDR3 reads CASSLAWGSYNSPLHF. DNA for the CDR3: TGCGCCAGCAGCCTTGCTTGGGGCTCCTATAATTCACCCCTCCACTTT. The rearrangement joins TRBV4-3 to TRBJ1-6; unclear D gene. In germline, CDR1 is LGHNA, CDR2 YSLEER. The CDR3 totals 16 residues. Trimming removed 4 bases from V and 0 bases from J, with 10 bases in between.

The CDR3 DNA is TGTGCCAGCGGACCTGGAGGGAGTCGACGTAATGAGCAGTTCTTC. The encoded protein is CASGPGGSRRNEQFF. This chain links TRBV28 with TRBJ2-1, with D possibly being TRBD2 (6 bases). The CDR3 runs to 15 residues. Trimming cost V 8 bases and J 7 bases, with 21 bases left between them. Germline CDR1 and CDR2: MDHEN and SYDVKM.

The genes are TRBV5-1 and TRBJ2-7; D is undetermined. V lost 0 bases, J lost 2 bases, and 6 bases lay in between. CDR1 SGHRS and CDR2 YFSETQ come from the germline V gene. The CDR3 has 13 amino acids. Here the CDR3 reads CASSLADAYEQYF. The CDR3 nucleotides read TGCGCCAGCAGCTTGGCCGACGCCTACGAGCAGTACTTC.

J is TRBJ2-1 and V is TRBV19; maybe TRBD2 (5 bases). Looked up from germline, CDR1 is LNHDA and CDR2 is SQIVND (reference sequence). V gave up 4 bases and J gave up 15 bases, with 13 bases separating them. This CDR3 is 11 amino acids long. The CDR3 spells CASSSLAFRFF. For the CDR3, the DNA is TGTGCCAGTAGTAGCCTAGCCTTTCGGTTCTTC.

The chain uses TRBV4-2 and TRBJ2-2; tentatively, D is TRBD2 (6 bases). The length of the CDR3 is 19 residues. V lost 0 bases and J lost 1, with 18 bases in between. Germline CDR1 and CDR2: LGHNA and YNFKEQ. The CDR3 nucleotides are TGTGCCAGCAGCCAAGATGCCGACCGGATCGGGGGGAACACCGGGGAGCTGTTTTTT. The encoded protein is CASSQDADRIGGNTGELFF.

The CDR3 protein is CASEGSTDTQYF. Written as DNA, the CDR3 is TGTGCCAGCGAGGGGAGCACAGATACGCAGTATTTT. The chain joins TRBV7-9 to TRBJ2-3; D tentatively reads TRBD1 or TRBD2 (5 bases each). This CDR3 spans 12 amino acids. Germline CDR1 SEHNR, CDR2 FQNEAQ (reference sequence). The germline V and J ends were trimmed by 8 bases and 0 bases, with 6 bases remaining between them. Full variable domain (remainder filled in from reference TRBV7-9 and TRBJ2-3): DTGVSQNPRHKITKRGQNVTFRCDPISEHNRLYWYRQTLGQGPEFLTYFQNEAQLEKSRLLSDRFSAERPKGSFSTLEIQRTEQGDSAMYLCASEGSTDTQYFGPGTRLTVL.

The V gene is TRBV28, the J gene TRBJ1-2; D remains ambiguous. Trimming cost V 5 bases and J 4 bases, with 11 bases left between them. The CDR3 covers 13 residues. The germline CDR1 and CDR2 sequences are MDHEN and SYDVKM. The CDR3 nucleotides read TGTGCCAGCAGTCCCGGGCCCCGCTATGGCTACACCTTC. This gives the protein CASSPGPRYGYTF.

The CDR3 is CASSLGTQWSQINEKLFF. Written as DNA, the CDR3 is TGTGCCAGCAGCTTAGGTACCCAATGGAGTCAGATTAATGAAAAACTGTTTTTT. V usage is TRBV11-2 and J usage is TRBJ1-4; no definite D call. CDR1 SGHAT and CDR2 FQNNGV come from the germline V gene. The CDR3 extends over 18 amino acids. The V end was cut by 1 base, the J end by 4 bases, with 19 bases between.

CDR3 nucleotides: TGTGCCAGCAGAGATGGACGCCTAGGCGGGACCGGGGAGCTGTTTTTT. The encoded protein is CASRDGRLGGTGELFF. The rearrangement uses TRBV7-9 and TRBJ2-2; D might be TRBD2 (5 bases). This CDR3 region has 16 residues. V lost 6 bases to trimming and J lost 5 bases, with 19 bases between them. CDR1 SEHNR and CDR2 FQNEAQ come from the germline V gene (reference sequence).